This paragraph covers one T cell receptor (beta chain) sequence. The antigen remains undetermined. PCR of TCRalpha and TCRbeta cDNA was nested, with two rounds of approximately 16 and 10 cycles. Reanalyzing the 5' RACE reads, TCRdb keeps one entry per CDR3 protein, without DNA. This sample's table has 200,000 to 250,000 distinct CDR3 sequences. The data are from a study of monozygotic twins with inflammatory bowel disease. Study-level points and caveats: Patients received differing immunosuppressive treatments, which may have added variability to their repertoires.

The CDR3 loop spans 16 amino acids. Material: blood. This TCR was recovered from a human donor with ulcerative colitis or Crohn's disease, or a healthy co-twin of an affected twin (not recorded which). The V call is TRBV12-3 or TRBV12-4, the J call TRBJ2-7. The chain's CDR3 is CASSTDPRRESYEQYF.